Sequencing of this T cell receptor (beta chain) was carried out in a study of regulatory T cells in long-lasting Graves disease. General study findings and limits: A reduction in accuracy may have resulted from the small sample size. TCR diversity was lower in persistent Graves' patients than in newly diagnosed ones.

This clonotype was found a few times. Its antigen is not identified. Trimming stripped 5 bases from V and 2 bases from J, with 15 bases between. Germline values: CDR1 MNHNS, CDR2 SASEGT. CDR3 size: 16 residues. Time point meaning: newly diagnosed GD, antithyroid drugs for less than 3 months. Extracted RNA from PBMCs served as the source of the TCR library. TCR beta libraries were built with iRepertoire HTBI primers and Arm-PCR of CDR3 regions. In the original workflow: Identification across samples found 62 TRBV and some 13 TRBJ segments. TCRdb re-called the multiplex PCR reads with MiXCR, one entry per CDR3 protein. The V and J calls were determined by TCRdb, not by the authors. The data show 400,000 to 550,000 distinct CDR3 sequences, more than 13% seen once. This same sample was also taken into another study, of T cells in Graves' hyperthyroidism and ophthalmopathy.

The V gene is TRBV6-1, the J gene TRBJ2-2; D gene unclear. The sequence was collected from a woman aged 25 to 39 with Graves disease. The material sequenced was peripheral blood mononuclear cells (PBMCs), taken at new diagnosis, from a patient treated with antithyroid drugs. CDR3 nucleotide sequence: TGTGCCAGCAGTCCCTCCGTAGGCCTCAACACCGGGGAGCTGTTTTTT. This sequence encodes CASSPSVGLNTGELFF.